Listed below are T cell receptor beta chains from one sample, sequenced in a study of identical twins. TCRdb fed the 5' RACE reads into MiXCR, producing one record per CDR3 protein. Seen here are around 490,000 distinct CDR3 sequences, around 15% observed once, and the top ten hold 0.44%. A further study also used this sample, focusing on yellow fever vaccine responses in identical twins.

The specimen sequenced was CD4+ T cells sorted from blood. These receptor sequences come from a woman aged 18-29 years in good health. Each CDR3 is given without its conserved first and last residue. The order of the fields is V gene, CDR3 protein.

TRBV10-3,AISLDSIQETQY
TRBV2,ASGLTGFDEQF
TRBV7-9,ASSLGLVGRETQY
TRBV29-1,SVGTSGGYDTQY
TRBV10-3,AISDRTSSYNEQF
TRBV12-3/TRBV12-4,ASSLTGVGKNIQY
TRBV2,ASSGEAGQETQY
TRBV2,ASIGQANTGELF
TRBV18,ASSPYPRGGEQF
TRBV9,ASSVTRLSTDTQY
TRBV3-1,ASSLRDSTYNEQF
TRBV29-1,SARGTGDNEQF
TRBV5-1,ASSLNTGTSSYEQY
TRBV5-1,ASSRELAANEQF
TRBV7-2,ASSLLGGNTGTGELF
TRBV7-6,ASSLAPNSNQPQH
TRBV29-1,SVRKTEETQY
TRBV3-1,ASSLSGSNYEQY
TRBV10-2,ASGSSQPQH
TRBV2,TLCSLGAGANSYADTQY
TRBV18,ASSPRENTEAF
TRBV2,ASAGSPGNTIY
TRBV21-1,ASSKGNWTRDTEAF
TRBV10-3,AIRGQGIAEAF